One sample yielded the 12 T cell receptor beta chains listed below, sequenced in a study of early T cells in non-severe SARS-CoV-2 infection. In TCRdb, the 5' RACE reads were re-called with MiXCR into one record per CDR3 protein. This sample carries about 33,000 distinct CDR3 sequences, about 5% of them seen once, and the ten largest clones take 12% to 15%. Input material: whole blood. The receptors originated from an adult who was a healthcare worker with PCR-confirmed SARS-CoV-2 infection or an uninfected control (not recorded which).

This clonotype was picked up a small number of times. The chain uses TRBV29-1 and TRBJ1-1; TRBD1 matches at 7 bases. Looked up from germline, CDR1 is SQVTM and CDR2 is ANQGSEA. This CDR3 spans 13 amino acids. V trimming: 5 bases; J trimming: 1 base; junction bases outside the gene matches: 4. CDR3 nucleotides: TGCAGCGTTCGGACAGGATGGAACACTGAAGCTTTCTTT. This sequence encodes CSVRTGWNTEAFF. The whole variable domain, filled in from reference TRBV29-1 and TRBJ1-1, reads SAVISQKPSRDICQRGTSLTIQCQVDSQVTMMFWYRQQPGQSLTLIATANQGSEATYESGFVIDKFPISRPNLTFSTLTVSNMSPEDSSIYLCSVRTGWNTEAFFGQGTRLTVV.

This sequence joins TRBV18 and TRBJ2-4; 7 bases agree with TRBD2. The CDR3 covers 13 residues. The germline V gene has CDR1 KGHSH and CDR2 LQKENI. J lost 11 bases, V lost 6 bases, and 10 bases had no gene match. CDR3 sequence reads: CASSQPQGGFQYF. The CDR3 region has the DNA TGTGCCAGCTCCCAACCGCAGGGAGGGTTTCAGTACTTC.

The chain employs TRBV5-1 and TRBJ2-1; no clear D gene. The length of the CDR3 is 18 residues. V was clipped by 0 bases and J by 0 bases, with 16 bases between them. The V gene's germline CDR1 is SGHRS and CDR2 YFSETQ. CDR3: CASSLASIQTRSYNEQFF. CDR3 sequence (DNA): TGCGCCAGCAGCTTGGCCTCGATACAGACCCGCTCCTACAATGAGCAGTTCTTC.

This clonotype occurred many times. The chain recombines TRBV14 with TRBJ2-7; 7 bases are shared with TRBD2. The CDR3 loop spans 13 amino acids. V was clipped by 1 base and J by 7 bases; unmatched bases: 4. Germline loops: CDR1 SGHDN, CDR2 FVKESK. The CDR3 DNA follows: TGTGCCAGCAGCCAAGCAGAGCGGGGAGAGCAGTACTTC. Translated, it gives CASSQAERGEQYF.

The chain employs TRBV20-1 and TRBJ2-3; 11 bases fit TRBD2. This CDR3 is 16 amino acids long. With 2 bases clipped from V and 2 bases from J, the junction kept 6 bases outside the gene matches. CDR1 is DFQATT, CDR2 SNEGSKA, per germline (reference sequence). The CDR3 nucleotides read TGCAGTGCTAGACACTCACTAGCGGGGGACACAGATACGCAGTATTTT. This gives the protein CSARHSLAGDTDTQYF.

At least ten counts were recorded for this clonotype. The chain is built from TRBV5-1 and TRBJ2-4, with D perhaps matching TRBD1 or TRBD2 (5 bases each). The CDR3 is 14 residues long. V was trimmed by 0 bases and J by 7 bases, leaving 11 bases between them. Germline V CDR1 and CDR2: SGHRS, YFSETQ. CDR3: CASSLEAGTNIQYF. DNA of the CDR3: TGCGCCAGCAGCTTGGAGGCAGGGACGAACATTCAGTACTTC.

The sample holds many counts of this clonotype. The genes are TRBV19 and TRBJ1-6; 7 bases match TRBD1. The V gene end was trimmed by 6 bases and the J gene end by 9 bases; junction bases not matched to a gene: 8. The CDR3 spans 14 residues. Germline values: CDR1 LNHDA, CDR2 SQIVND (reference sequence). CDR3 sequence: CASRTAGQSSPLHF. For the CDR3, the DNA is TGTGCCAGTAGAACAGCGGGACAGAGTTCACCCCTCCACTTT.

This sequence joins TRBV7-2 and TRBJ2-4, with TRBD2 matching over 8 bases. CDR1 and CDR2 (germline): SGHTA, FQGNSA. V lost 5 bases to trimming and J lost 1 base; unmatched junction nucleotides: 7. CDR3 length: 16 amino acids. The CDR3, as DNA: TGTGCCAGCAGCCCCCGTCGGGGGGGCGCCAAAAACATTCAGTACTTC. It encodes CASSPRRGGAKNIQYF.

This clonotype was counted many times. The V and J genes are TRBV23-1 and TRBJ2-7, with D possibly matching TRBD1 (6 bases). TRBV23-1 is an open reading frame whose function is uncertain. This CDR3 is 15 amino acids long. Trimming removed 5 bases at V and 3 bases at J, with 17 bases between. CDR3 amino acids: CASSFRQELLYEQYF. As DNA, the CDR3 is TGCGCCAGCAGTTTCCGACAGGAGCTCCTCTACGAGCAGTACTTC.

This clonotype was recorded many times. V and J are TRBV5-1 and TRBJ2-2; D perhaps matches TRBD1 (6 bases). V was pared by 4 bases and J by 5 bases, with 12 bases between. Germline V gene sequence: CDR1 SGHRS, CDR2 YFSETQ. CDR3 length: 14 residues. The CDR3 DNA reads as TGCGCCAGCAGCAAACAGGGCTCGACCGGGGAGCTGTTTTTT. Its protein is CASSKQGSTGELFF.

This clonotype showed up just a few times. This rearrangement joins TRBV12-3 or TRBV12-4 to TRBJ2-7, with 12 bases matching TRBD1. The CDR3 contains 15 residues. V lost 6 bases to trimming and J lost 7 bases; unmatched junction nucleotides: 10. The CDR3: CASRPSGTGGIEQYF. The CDR3, as DNA: TGTGCCAGCAGACCCTCCGGGACAGGGGGCATAGAGCAGTACTTC.

Only a few counts were recorded for this clonotype. V usage is TRBV20-1 and J usage is TRBJ2-7; D is tentatively TRBD1 or TRBD2 (5 bases each). The CDR3 runs to 13 residues. V was shortened by 6 bases and J by 2 bases, with 14 bases between the two germline ends. Per germline, CDR1 DFQATT and CDR2 SNEGSKA (reference sequence). CDR3: CSAQVLGAYEQYF. As DNA, the CDR3 is TGCAGTGCACAGGTGTTGGGGGCCTACGAGCAGTACTTC.